This TCR beta chain is from a study of cytomegalovirus exposure and HLA in healthy donors. Trimming took 6 bases from V and 6 from J; bases not matched to a gene: 11. Germline V gene sequence: CDR1 MNHNS, CDR2 SASEGT. The CDR3 consists of 15 residues. PCR used 60 Vbeta primers and 13 Jbeta primers. Clones were read by immunoSEQ multiplex PCR, and TCRdb kept only the in-frame ones, dropping some. The sample shows about 160,000 clones, roughly 84% of them seen only once. This chain joins TRBV6-1 and TRBJ2-1; 7 bases are a match to TRBD1. The TCR originated in a man younger than 35 in good health and CMV-seronegative. What was sequenced was PBMCs. The CDR3 protein is CASSATGEWFNEQFF. The DNA of the CDR3 is TGTGCCAGCAGCGCTACAGGGGAGTGGTTCAATGAGCAGTTCTTC.